This T cell receptor beta chain comes out of a study of shared clonotypes between healthy human individuals. All participating donors were Caucasian adults from Nashville, Tennessee. Germline V gives CDR1 MNHNY, CDR2 SVGAGI (reference sequence). Trimming shortened V by 2 bases and J by 6 bases, and 5 bases separated the two germline ends. The CDR3 is 11 amino acids. The method was immunoSEQ multiplex PCR; TCRdb's version includes in-frame clones alone and lacks a portion of them. The sample holds some 240,000 clones, approximately 70% seen once. Overall study findings and caveats: Among the subsets, naive ones generally showed larger estimated richness than memory ones.

This clone turned up a few times. No antigen is known for it. This TCR was recovered from a man in his thirties or forties in good health. Sequencing used memory CD4+ T cells sorted from blood. Subset described: CD45RA-negative fraction. This chain connects TRBV6-6 to TRBJ2-7; D may be TRBD1 or TRBD2 (5 bases each). CDR3 nucleotide sequence: TGTGCCAGCAGTTACGGGACCGAGCAGTACTTC. This gives the protein CASSYGTEQYF.